The clone carrying this T cell receptor beta chain was seen at least ten times. Its cognate antigen is unknown. This entry comes from a study of read filtering for tumor transcriptome and immune sequencing. Study as a whole: TCR-mapped reads were about 3.5 to 11 million with IR-seq versus about 75 to 1,400 with RNA-seq. Overall study results and limits: In IR-seq, single-read clonotypes were around 85% of clonotypes but approximately 3.5% of reads. Sorted CD138-negative bone marrow cells were not purified T cells.

Molecular barcoded adaptors covering alpha/delta and beta/gamma chains were used on about 390 ng RNA. TCRdb itself ran the reads through MiXCR, one entry per CDR3 protein. The table lists around 58,000 distinct CDR3 sequences, over 11% of them singletons. Every patient had bone marrow sampled while the disease was active. Germline values: CDR1 SQVTM, CDR2 ANQGSEA. This CDR3 spans 14 amino acids. V shed 4 bases, J shed 8 bases, and the junction held 8 bases outside the gene matches. The specimen was a population of CD138-negative cells sorted from bone marrow. The chain is built from TRBV29-1 and TRBJ2-3, with 11 nucleotides matching TRBD2. This TCR was sampled from a donor aged 40 or over with multiple myeloma. CDR3: CSVGTSGPPGTQYF. The CDR3 nucleotides read TGCAGCGTTGGGACTAGCGGGCCGCCGGGTACGCAGTATTTT.